Below, 20 T cell receptor beta chains from the same sample are listed, as sequenced in a study of regulatory T cells in long-lasting Graves disease. Sequencing libraries for TCR beta were prepared with iRepertoire HTBI primers and Arm-PCR of CDR3 regions. TCRdb redid the calling of the multiplex PCR reads with MiXCR, one entry per CDR3 protein. The repertoire holds some 430,000 distinct CDR3 sequences, with around a fifth as singletons. Documented time point: persistent/refractory GD, antithyroid drugs over 5 years with positive TRAb. From PBMCs, RNA was extracted and then used to make the TCR library. The sample consisted of peripheral blood mononuclear cells (PBMCs), taken when the disease was refractory, from a patient treated with antithyroid drugs. Receptor source: a female donor with Graves disease.

This clonotype was seen many times. The chain carries TRBV2 and TRBJ1-5; no clear D. This CDR3 comprises 12 residues. CDR1 SNHLY and CDR2 FYNNEI come from the germline V gene. Trimming took off 10 bases at V and 4 bases at J, with 11 bases between the two ends. CDR3 DNA: TGTGCCACCGGTCCTGGGAATCAGCCCCAGCATTTT. Its translation is CATGPGNQPQHF.

As for this clonotype: This may come from a read error, since a much larger clone is one base off. This chain links TRBV4-2 with TRBJ2-5; D might be TRBD1 or TRBD2, each matching 7 bases. The V and J ends lost 5 bases and 4 bases respectively, with 14 bases between them. This CDR3 has 14 amino acids. CDR1 is LGHNA and CDR2 is YNFKEQ in the germline V gene. The CDR3 sequence is CASSFPGGGETQYF. Here the CDR3 DNA reads TGTGCCAGCAGCTTCCCAGGGGGGGGAGAGACCCAGTACTTC.

This clonotype occurred a few times. The chain combines TRBV7-9 with TRBJ2-5; D is unresolved. Germline CDR1 SEHNR, CDR2 FQNEAQ (reference sequence). Trimming shortened V by 2 bases and J by 1 base, and 8 bases separated the two germline ends. The CDR3 consists of 14 residues. The CDR3 reads CASSLSIAQETQYF. For the CDR3, the DNA is TGTGCCAGCAGCTTATCCATAGCCCAAGAGACCCAGTACTTC.

The rearrangement uses TRBV3-1 and TRBJ1-2; D is perhaps TRBD1 (6 bases). Germline CDR1 is LGHDT and CDR2 is YNNKEL (reference sequence). The CDR3 runs 16 residues. V lost 4 bases and J lost 6, with 21 bases in between. Here the CDR3 DNA reads TGTGCCAGCAGCCCCGAAACGGGAAGGGGGTTTGATGGCTACACCTTC. Translation: CASSPETGRGFDGYTF. The full variable domain, its missing parts supplied by reference TRBV3-1 and TRBJ1-2, is DTAVSQTPKYLVTQMGNDKSIKCEQNLGHDTMYWYKQDSKKFLKIMFSYNNKELIINETVPNRFSPKSPDKAHLNLHINSLELGDSAVYFCASSPETGRGFDGYTFGSGTRLTVV.

This clonotype was counted between two and nine times. The chain's CDR3 is CASNDRGLGQPQHF. For the CDR3, the DNA is TGTGCCAGTAACGACAGGGGGTTAGGTCAGCCCCAGCATTTT. The chain has TRBV19 and TRBJ1-5; 9 bases match TRBD1. With V trimmed by 7 bases and J by 6 bases, 7 bases remained unmatched. CDR3 length: 14 amino acids. CDR1 and CDR2 (germline): LNHDA, SQIVND (reference sequence).

This clonotype was seen many times. The chain recombines TRBV11-2 with TRBJ1-4, with D unresolved. CDR3 length equals 13 residues. V was trimmed by 1 base and J by 5 bases, leaving 5 bases between them. CDR1 is SGHAT and CDR2 is FQNNGV in the germline V gene. This CDR3 reads CASSLAFNEKLFF. Written as DNA, the CDR3 is TGTGCCAGCAGCTTAGCCTTCAATGAAAAACTGTTTTTT.

This clonotype was counted a few times. The chain has TRBV6-1 and TRBJ2-7; no firm D call. The germline V gene encodes CDR1 MNHNS and CDR2 SASEGT. The CDR3 runs 16 residues. The V gene lost 6 bases and the J gene lost 0 bases, with 18 bases spanning the gap. The CDR3 coding sequence is TGTGCCAGCAGACTCGCCCCGGGCCCGAGCTCCTACGAGCAGTACTTC. As protein: CASRLAPGPSSYEQYF.

This clonotype was seen repeatedly, ten times or more. This chain joins TRBV6-1 and TRBJ2-6; the match to TRBD1 covers 9 bases. Germline assignment: CDR1 MNHNS and CDR2 SASEGT. Trimming cost V 3 bases and J 1 base; bases outside gene matches: 1. CDR3 size: 16 residues. CDR3 DNA sequence: TGTGCCAGCAGTGAGGGGACAGGGTCTGGGGCCAACGTCCTGACTTTC. This encodes CASSEGTGSGANVLTF.

This clonotype was recorded at least ten times. The chain links TRBV19 to TRBJ1-1, with D perhaps TRBD1 (5 bases). CDR1 and CDR2 from the germline V gene are LNHDA and SQIVND (reference sequence). V was shortened by 4 bases and J by 0 bases, with 9 bases between the two germline ends. CDR3 length equals 14 residues. The CDR3 sequence: CASSTDSLNTEAFF. For the CDR3, the DNA is TGTGCCAGTAGTACTGACAGTTTGAACACTGAAGCTTTCTTT. Looking up the rest from reference TRBV19 and TRBJ1-1 gives the full variable domain: DGGITQSPKYLFRKEGQNVTLSCEQNLNHDAMYWYRQDPGQGLRLIYYSQIVNDFQKGDIAEGYSVSREKKESFPLTVTSAQKNPTAFYLCASSTDSLNTEAFFGQGTRLTVV.

This clonotype was seen ten or more times. The DNA of the CDR3 is TGTGCCAGCAGTCCGCACCGTTACCAAGAGACCCAGTACTTC. This encodes CASSPHRYQETQYF. The V call is TRBV27, the J call TRBJ2-5; unclear D gene. The CDR3 runs 14 residues. In germline, CDR1 is MNHEY, CDR2 SMNVEV (reference sequence). Trimming cost V 5 bases and J 0 bases, with 10 bases left between them.

This clonotype was counted only a few times. This sequence joins TRBV7-6 and TRBJ2-7, with 10 bases identical to TRBD2. The junction had 17 bases not matched to a gene; V was cut back by 11 bases and J by 7 bases. CDR3 length: 15 amino acids. The V gene's germline CDR1 is SGHVS and CDR2 FNYEAQ. The CDR3 DNA sequence: TGTGCCTCCCTACGAACAAGGACTAGCGGTAATGAGCAGTACTTC. Translating gives CASLRTRTSGNEQYF.

This clonotype was seen more than once but under ten times. The gene calls are TRBV4-1 and TRBJ2-7, with 7 positions matching TRBD1. The junction had 7 bases not matched to a gene; V was cut back by 5 bases and J by 9 bases. The CDR3 is made up of 12 amino acids. Germline CDR1 and CDR2: MGHRA and YSYEKL. The CDR3 region has the DNA TGCGCCAGCAGCGCACGGACAGGCCCGCAGTACTTC. It translates to CASSARTGPQYF.

This clonotype was seen a few times. The chain uses TRBV9 and TRBJ2-7, with D uncertain. Deletions cut 3 bases from V and 2 bases from J, with 9 bases between. CDR1 is SGDLS and CDR2 is YYNGEE in the germline V gene. This CDR3 spans 13 amino acids. CDR3 DNA: TGTGCCAGCAGCGGCGACACCACCTACGAGCAGTACTTC. This translates into CASSGDTTYEQYF. The full variable domain, with the rest looked up from reference TRBV9 and TRBJ2-7, is DSGVTQTPKHLITATGQRVTLRCSPRSGDLSVYWYQQSLDQGLQFLIQYYNGEERAKGNILERFSAQQFPDLHSELNLSSLELGDSALYFCASSGDTTYEQYFGPGTRLTVT.

This chain links TRBV28 with TRBJ2-1, with 14 positions matching TRBD2. The J segment lost 1 base and the V segment lost 5 bases, leaving 10 bases of the junction unmatched. Per the germline V gene, CDR1 is MDHEN and CDR2 is SYDVKM. The CDR3 is 19 residues long. CDR3 in DNA: TGTGCCAGCAGTGCACGGGGACTAGCGGGAGCGGGGTCCTACAATGAGCAGTTCTTC. Residues: CASSARGLAGAGSYNEQFF.

This chain links TRBV7-9 with TRBJ1-1, with 9 bases fitting TRBD1. The CDR3 is made up of 14 amino acids. Germline values: CDR1 SEHNR, CDR2 FQNEAQ (reference sequence). V trimming: 5 bases; J trimming: 5 bases; junction bases outside the gene matches: 6. The CDR3, as DNA: TGTGCCAGCAGCCTATGGGACAGGGAAACTGAAGCTTTCTTT. Its translation: CASSLWDRETEAFF.

This clonotype has at least ten counts. The germline gene is not matched at one end of the junction; a read error may be the cause. The chain combines TRBV12-3 or TRBV12-4 with TRBJ2-2, with a weak D call TRBD1 (5 bases). This CDR3 is 14 amino acids long. The CDR3 DNA sequence: TGTGCCAGCAGCTTAGGGGTCAACACCGGGGAGCTGTTTTTT. This translates into CASSLGVNTGELFF.

This clonotype was picked up a small number of times. V is TRBV4-1 and J is TRBJ1-1, with TRBD1 as a possible D gene (5 bases). Trimming pared 1 base from V and 2 bases from J, leaving 11 bases between. CDR1 and CDR2 from the germline V gene are MGHRA and YSYEKL. The CDR3 covers 15 residues. DNA for the CDR3: TGCGCCAGCAGCCAAGCCGACAGCCTTAACACTGAAGCTTTCTTT. Encoded protein: CASSQADSLNTEAFF.

The V call is TRBV7-9, the J call TRBJ1-1; TRBD1 matches at 9 bases. This CDR3 is built from 16 residues. CDR1 is SEHNR and CDR2 is FQNEAQ in the germline V gene (reference sequence). The junction had 9 bases not matched to a gene; V was cut back by 4 bases and J by 3 bases. The CDR3 coding sequence is TGTGCCAGCAGCTCCCAGGTGGGACAGGGCTACACTGAAGCTTTCTTT. As protein: CASSSQVGQGYTEAFF.

This clonotype was observed many times. The chain joins TRBV12-3 or TRBV12-4 to TRBJ2-5; 7 bases match TRBD1. V gave up 3 bases and J gave up 1 base; unmatched junction bases: 5. The length of the CDR3 is 15 residues. The CDR3 nucleotides read TGTGCCAGCAGTTTTTCAGGGGGAACCCAAGAGACCCAGTACTTC. This gives the protein CASSFSGGTQETQYF.

The chain is built from TRBV6-1 and TRBJ2-6; D gene unclear. V lost 7 bases to trimming and J lost 1 base, with 5 bases between them. Germline CDR1 MNHNS, CDR2 SASEGT. There are 13 residues in the CDR3. This chain's CDR3 is CASKRSGANVLTF. The CDR3 DNA is TGTGCCAGCAAGCGTTCTGGGGCCAACGTCCTGACTTTC.